This T cell receptor beta chain was documented in a study of OX40 agonist ivuxolimab in advanced cancers. Notes on the research overall: Ivuxolimab, which targeted the costimulatory receptor OX40 (CD134), was an agonistic, fully human IgG2 monoclonal antibody. Intravenous ivuxolimab was administered to patients every 2 weeks at six dose levels: 0.01, 0.1, 0.3, 1.5, 3 and 10 mg/kg. Of the approximately 50 dose-escalation patients, hepatocellular carcinoma was present in some 19, melanoma in approximately 15, renal cell carcinoma in 9 and head and neck cancer in 9. In the dose-escalation cohort, roughly 80% of patients were male, and the mean age was roughly 60 years, with a range of roughly 23 to 85. Prior anti-PD-1, anti-PD-L1 or anti-CTLA-4 therapy was permitted, and 40% of dose-escalation patients had received checkpoint inhibitors. Three dose-escalation patients achieved partial responses, one with hepatocellular carcinoma and two with cutaneous melanoma. Peripheral TCRbeta sequencing aimed to test whether ivuxolimab altered TCR sequence diversity and caused clonal T-cell expansion. The paper reports the monotherapy dose-escalation portion (N = 52 patients) of the phase I ivuxolimab trial.

In regard to this clone: Its antigen is still unknown. Base qualities are not recorded, but no much larger clone differs from it by a single base.

The trial excluded patients who had a history of autoimmune disease or were on systemic immunosuppression. In every dose cohort, peripheral blood was drawn for TCR sequencing at baseline, cycle 4 day 1, and cycle 7 day 1. Samples came from an open-label, multicenter, first-in-human phase I dose-escalation trial of ivuxolimab. The trial enrolled adults with locally advanced or metastatic head and neck squamous cell, hepatocellular, melanoma or renal cell carcinoma. Before TCR sequencing, CD4+ T cells and CD8+ T cells from peripheral blood were sorted into separate populations. For sequencing of the TCRbeta CDR3 region, genomic DNA was extracted from the sorted cells. The immunoSEQ Assay was used to sequence the TCRbeta CDR3 regions. TCRdb took this table from immuneACCESS and kept in-frame rearrangements with V and J called. Such tables lack part of the clones; where checked against another copy, unresolved V genes explain under half of the gap, and the rest is unexplained. In all, the sample holds over 70,000 clones, and over 80% of those were seen once. 0.4% to 0.55% of the sample lies in the top ten.

V is trimmed back by 0 bases and J by 4 bases, and the junction contains 5 bases that no gene match accounts for. The germline V gene sets CDR1 to SGDLS and CDR2 to YYNGEE. The CDR3, cysteine through phenylalanine, is 15 amino acids long. The DNA shown is the 45-base CDR3, in frame from base 1. General findings and caveats noted by the study authors: Clonal expansion of both CD4+ and CD8+ blood T cells was observed from baseline to week 6 at doses 0.1 to 3.0 mg/kg. In partial responders in the 0.1-3.0 mg/kg groups, normalized peripheral clonal expansion was found to be among the lowest, especially among CD8+ T cells. The antigen specificity of the clonally expanded peripheral T cells was not determined. After ivuxolimab, expanded clones were on average more numerous among CD8+ T cells than among CD4+ T cells. Low levels of normalized T-cell clonal expansion were also seen in some nonresponding patients.

Sequences were derived from CD4+ or CD8+ T cells sorted from blood, sampled in a trial of the OX40 agonist ivuxolimab. The TCR comes from an adult with an advanced solid tumor such as melanoma, head and neck, liver or kidney cancer. The sequence is built from TRBV9 and TRBJ2-3, with 7 central nucleotides matching TRBD2. The nucleotide sequence reads as follows: TGTGCCAGCAGCGTAGAGGGAGGGAGGGCAGATACGCAGTATTTT. Its protein reads: CASSVEGGRADTQYF.